This T cell receptor (beta chain) was obtained from a study of blood T cell repertoires in COVID-19. Clones were sequenced by immunoSEQ multiplex PCR, and TCRdb holds only the in-frame ones, with some missing. The repertoire holds some 17,000 clones, with 65% to 80% as singletons. The V gene lost 2 bases and the J gene lost 7 bases, with 11 bases spanning the gap. The CDR3 has 14 residues. From germline, CDR1 is MNHNS and CDR2 SASEGT. The material sequenced was peripheral blood. The clonotype was recovered from a man aged 70-80 years with COVID-19, enrolled during active disease. The V gene is TRBV6-1, the J gene TRBJ2-2, with no clear D. The CDR3 nucleotides are TGTGCCAGCAGTGAATGGCAGGAACTCGGGGAGCTGTTTTTT. Protein: CASSEWQELGELFF.